The 24 T cell receptor beta chains given below trace back to one sample, sequenced in a study of identical twins. MiXCR was run by TCRdb on the 5' RACE reads, yielding one entry per CDR3 protein. There are 350,000 to 600,000 distinct CDR3 sequences in the sample; 14% occur only once, and approximately 0.52% lies in the top ten. This sample was shared with a second study, whose subject was yellow fever vaccine responses in identical twins.

Source material: CD4+ T cells sorted from blood. Receptor source: a woman younger than 30 in good health.

The V and J genes are TRBV25-1 and TRBJ2-7, with 8 bases lining up with TRBD2. The CDR3 has 15 amino acids. The trim removed 3 bases at V and 2 bases at J, leaving 6 bases unmatched. Germline loops: CDR1 MGHDK, CDR2 SYGVNS. The CDR3 spells CASSESGRDAYEQYF. The CDR3 bases are TGTGCCAGCAGTGAGAGCGGGAGAGATGCCTACGAGCAGTACTTC.

The chain couples TRBV6-2 or TRBV6-3 to TRBJ2-1, with a tentative D call TRBD2 (5 bases). Germline CDR1 MNHEY, CDR2 SVGEGT. The CDR3 extends over 14 amino acids. Trimming cost V 2 bases and J 0 bases, with 5 bases left between them. CDR3 in amino acids: CASSYGGSYNEQFF. As DNA, the CDR3 is TGTGCCAGCAGTTACGGAGGCTCCTACAATGAGCAGTTCTTC.

The gene calls are TRBV4-2 and TRBJ2-1, with TRBD2 identical over 7 bases. CDR1 and CDR2 (germline): LGHNA, YNFKEQ. J gave up 8 bases and V 0 bases, and 1 base lay outside the gene matches. The CDR3 is made up of 13 amino acids. The CDR3 loop is CASSQDGGDEQFF. CDR3 in DNA: TGTGCCAGCAGCCAAGATGGGGGGGATGAGCAGTTCTTC.

V is TRBV18 and J is TRBJ2-5; D ambiguous. Looked up from germline, CDR1 is KGHSH and CDR2 is LQKENI. V was trimmed by 3 bases and J by 5 bases, leaving 7 bases between them. The CDR3 spans 12 residues. In DNA form, the CDR3 reads TGTGCCAGCTCACCTAGTACCGAGACCCAGTACTTC. Translating gives CASSPSTETQYF.

CDR3 sequence reads: CASRVDGPSSYEQYF. For the CDR3, the DNA is TGCGCCAGCAGGGTGGACGGTCCGAGCTCCTACGAGCAGTACTTC. The chain carries TRBV5-1 and TRBJ2-7, with D uncertain. The CDR3 extends over 15 amino acids. CDR1 is SGHRS, CDR2 YFSETQ, per germline. Trimming removed 5 bases from V and 0 bases from J, with 15 bases in between.

The J gene is TRBJ1-1, the V gene TRBV19; the D is unclear. CDR3 size: 15 residues. From germline, CDR1 is LNHDA and CDR2 SQIVND (reference sequence). V dropped 6 bases and J dropped 8 bases, with 22 bases sitting between them. The CDR3: CASRGSVDVSREAFF. CDR3 bases: TGTGCCAGTAGGGGCTCAGTCGATGTTAGCCGCGAAGCTTTCTTT.

This sequence joins TRBV20-1 and TRBJ2-1, with D unresolved. The CDR3 extends over 12 amino acids. The V end lost 7 bases, the J end lost 7 bases, and 14 bases lay between the germline ends. From germline, CDR1 is DFQATT and CDR2 SNEGSKA (reference sequence). CDR3 protein: CSGWQYGNEQFF. As DNA, the CDR3 is TGCAGTGGATGGCAGTATGGGAATGAGCAGTTCTTC.

The V call is TRBV20-1, the J call TRBJ2-7, with D possibly being TRBD1 (7 bases). The CDR3 loop spans 13 amino acids. Germline V gives CDR1 DFQATT, CDR2 SNEGSKA (reference sequence). V was pared by 6 bases and J by 2 bases, with 14 bases between. The CDR3 loop is CSATPGGPYEQYF. DNA of the CDR3: TGCAGTGCCACACCAGGGGGGCCCTACGAGCAGTACTTC.

This clonotype appeared many times. V and J are TRBV4-3 and TRBJ2-1; D perhaps matches TRBD2 (5 bases). This CDR3 region has 16 residues. The V end lost 1 base, the J end lost 5 bases, and 15 bases lay between the germline ends. Germline lookup yields CDR1 LGHNA and CDR2 YSLEER. CDR3: CASSQVFGKQDNEQFF. CDR3 nucleotide sequence: TGCGCCAGCAGCCAAGTATTCGGGAAGCAAGACAATGAGCAGTTCTTC.

V and J are TRBV27 and TRBJ2-5, with 7 bases fitting TRBD1. Trimming at V came to 11 bases and at J to 4 bases, leaving 13 bases not matched to a gene. The CDR3 consists of 14 residues. Per the germline V gene, CDR1 is MNHEY and CDR2 is SMNVEV (reference sequence). CDR3: CAGGRDRAVETQYF. The CDR3 DNA sequence: TGTGCCGGTGGGAGAGACAGGGCAGTAGAGACCCAGTACTTC.

This clonotype was seen more than once but under ten times. The CDR3 nucleotides are TGTGCCACAGCTCAAATCTATAATTCACCCCTCCACTTT. It translates to CATAQIYNSPLHF. The chain has TRBV28 and TRBJ1-6, with no clear D. This CDR3 is built from 13 residues. The germline CDR1 and CDR2 sequences are MDHEN and SYDVKM. V lost 10 bases to trimming and J lost 3 bases, with 10 bases between them.

The chain carries TRBV7-9 and TRBJ2-1; 10 bases match TRBD2. This CDR3 region has 17 residues. V dropped 3 bases and J dropped 10; count of bases not matched to a gene: 15. In germline, CDR1 is SEHNR, CDR2 FQNEAQ (reference sequence). The CDR3 region is CASSFPDLAGVQEEQFF. The CDR3 DNA reads as TGTGCCAGCAGCTTCCCAGACCTAGCGGGAGTTCAGGAGGAGCAGTTCTTC.

Many counts were recorded for this clonotype. The rearrangement uses TRBV12-3 or TRBV12-4 and TRBJ2-7; D remains ambiguous. This CDR3 is 13 amino acids long. Trimming took off 1 base at V and 4 bases at J, with 8 bases between the two ends. The CDR3 protein is CASSLVAGYEQYF. The CDR3 coding sequence is TGTGCCAGCAGTTTAGTTGCTGGGTACGAGCAGTACTTC.

This clonotype was recorded a few times. V gene TRBV29-1 combines with J gene TRBJ2-6; TRBD2 is a possible D gene (7 bases). This CDR3 spans 16 amino acids. Germline V gene sequence: CDR1 SQVTM, CDR2 ANQGSEA. The V end lost 6 bases, the J end lost 0 bases, and 15 bases lay between the germline ends. The CDR3, as DNA: TGCAGCGTCGTGTGGGGAGGGGGCTCTGGGGCCAACGTCCTGACTTTC. Translated, it gives CSVVWGGGSGANVLTF.

This sequence joins TRBV6-2 or TRBV6-3 and TRBJ2-1; 7 nucleotides agree with TRBD1. V was clipped by 0 bases and J by 9 bases; unmatched bases: 2. This CDR3 has 13 residues. Germline assignment: CDR1 MNHEY and CDR2 SVGEGT. CDR3 region: CASSYSYRGEQFF. The CDR3 DNA follows: TGTGCCAGCAGTTACTCATACAGGGGTGAGCAGTTCTTC.

This clonotype appeared a few times. This chain links TRBV9 with TRBJ2-3; TRBD1 might be the D (5 bases). This CDR3 contains 14 residues. V was shortened by 3 bases and J by 5 bases, with 13 bases between the two germline ends. CDR1 is SGDLS, CDR2 YYNGEE, per germline. DNA of the CDR3: TGTGCCAGCAGCGAGGGGCCTCTCTTAGATACGCAGTATTTT. The encoded protein is CASSEGPLLDTQYF.

This clonotype has more than one count but fewer than ten. V usage is TRBV7-9 and J usage is TRBJ2-5, with 9 bases lining up with TRBD2. The J segment lost 0 bases and the V segment lost 5 bases, leaving 10 bases of the junction unmatched. Germline values: CDR1 SEHNR, CDR2 FQNEAQ (reference sequence). This CDR3 has 17 amino acids. The CDR3 nucleotides read TGTGCCAGCAGCCCTAAAGCGGGGGGAATGTACCAAGAGACCCAGTACTTC. It is translated as CASSPKAGGMYQETQYF. Based on the CDR3 plus reference TRBV7-9 and TRBJ2-5, the full variable domain is DTGVSQNPRHKITKRGQNVTFRCDPISEHNRLYWYRQTLGQGPEFLTYFQNEAQLEKSRLLSDRFSAERPKGSFSTLEIQRTEQGDSAMYLCASSPKAGGMYQETQYFGPGTRLLVL.

This clonotype showed up just a few times. This chain links TRBV6-6 with TRBJ1-1; no clear D gene. Germline-derived CDR1 and CDR2 are MNHNY and SVGAGI (reference sequence). The CDR3 has 13 amino acids. Between the trimmed V and J ends, which lost 3 bases and 1 base, there was a span of 6 bases. CDR3 amino acids: CASSYPSNTEAFF. CDR3 DNA sequence: TGTGCCAGCAGTTATCCATCGAACACTGAAGCTTTCTTT.

This clonotype has at least ten counts. The V call is TRBV7-9, the J call TRBJ2-5; 11 bases line up with TRBD2. Trimming took 5 bases from V and 1 from J; bases not matched to a gene: 3. Germline V lookup: CDR1 SEHNR, CDR2 FQNEAQ (reference sequence). The CDR3 totals 15 residues. CDR3 loop: CASSRLAGPQETQYF. Here the CDR3 DNA reads TGTGCCAGCAGCAGACTAGCGGGGCCCCAAGAGACCCAGTACTTC.

This clonotype was counted ten times or more. V is TRBV9 and J is TRBJ1-1; TRBD1 matches 9 bases. Germline V gene lookup returns CDR1 SGDLS and CDR2 YYNGEE. Unmatched junction bases numbered 1, after V lost 2 bases and J lost 2 bases. The CDR3 covers 14 residues. The chain's CDR3 is CASSVDRGNTEAFF. As DNA, the CDR3 is TGTGCCAGCAGCGTGGACAGGGGAAACACTGAAGCTTTCTTT.

This rearrangement joins TRBV5-6 to TRBJ2-3; TRBD2 aligns across 10 bases. Per the germline V gene, CDR1 is SGHDT and CDR2 is YYEEEE. The J segment lost 6 bases and the V segment lost 0 bases, leaving 4 bases of the junction unmatched. The CDR3 length is 15 residues. CDR3 sequence reads: CASSLGLAGQDTQYF. CDR3 DNA: TGTGCCAGCAGCTTGGGACTAGCGGGCCAGGATACGCAGTATTTT. Full variable domain (missing parts from reference TRBV5-6 and TRBJ2-3): DAGVTQSPTHLIKTRGQQVTLRCSPKSGHDTVSWYQQALGQGPQFIFQYYEEEERQRGNFPDRFSGHQFPNYSSELNVNALLLGDSALYLCASSLGLAGQDTQYFGPGTRLTVL.

This clonotype was counted many times. V usage is TRBV10-2 and J usage is TRBJ2-3; a weak D match, TRBD1 (6 bases). Deletions cut 2 bases from V and 14 bases from J, with 20 bases between. CDR3 length equals 14 residues. Germline CDR1 WSHSY, CDR2 SAAADI. The CDR3 coding sequence is TGCGCCAGCAGTGAGCAGGGACCCCCCGGACAGCTGTATTTT. Encoded protein: CASSEQGPPGQLYF.

This clonotype was counted between two and nine times. The V gene is TRBV28, the J gene TRBJ2-1, with TRBD2 identical over 14 bases. The CDR3 runs to 17 residues. The ends lost 5 bases at V and 7 bases at J; junction bases unmatched: 10. Germline lookup yields CDR1 MDHEN and CDR2 SYDVKM. CDR3 DNA sequence: TGTGCCAGCAGTCCCACCGGACTAGCGGGGGGAAGGAATGAGCAGTTCTTC. Translation gives CASSPTGLAGGRNEQFF.

The gene calls are TRBV27 and TRBJ2-1, with 8 bases fitting TRBD1. The ends lost 4 bases at V and 9 bases at J; junction bases unmatched: 8. The V gene's germline CDR1 is MNHEY and CDR2 SMNVEV (reference sequence). This CDR3 contains 14 residues. The CDR3 sequence is CASSWRDRLGEQFF. DNA of the CDR3: TGTGCCAGCAGTTGGAGGGACAGGTTAGGTGAGCAGTTCTTC.